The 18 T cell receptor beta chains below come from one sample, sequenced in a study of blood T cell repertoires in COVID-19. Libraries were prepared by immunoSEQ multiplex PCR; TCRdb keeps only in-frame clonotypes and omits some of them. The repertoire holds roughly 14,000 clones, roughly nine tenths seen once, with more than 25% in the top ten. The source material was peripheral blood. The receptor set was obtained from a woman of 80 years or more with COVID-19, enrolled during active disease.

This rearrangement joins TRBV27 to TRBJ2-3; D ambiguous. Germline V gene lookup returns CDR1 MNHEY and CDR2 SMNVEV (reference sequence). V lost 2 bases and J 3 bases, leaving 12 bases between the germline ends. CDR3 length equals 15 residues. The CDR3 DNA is TGTGCCAGCAGTTTAAGAGGCCCCTGGACAGATACGCAGTATTTT. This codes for CASSLRGPWTDTQYF.

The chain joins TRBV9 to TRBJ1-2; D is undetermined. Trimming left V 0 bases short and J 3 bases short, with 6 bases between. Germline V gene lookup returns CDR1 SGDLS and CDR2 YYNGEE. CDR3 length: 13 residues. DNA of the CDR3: TGTGCCAGCAGCGTAGCTACGGACTATGGCTACACCTTC. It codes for CASSVATDYGYTF.

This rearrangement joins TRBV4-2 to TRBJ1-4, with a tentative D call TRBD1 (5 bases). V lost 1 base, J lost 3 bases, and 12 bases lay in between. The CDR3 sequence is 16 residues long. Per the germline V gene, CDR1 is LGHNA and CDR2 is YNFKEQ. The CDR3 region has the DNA TGTGCCAGCAGCCAAGCGGGGGTAGGGCCTAATGAAAAACTGTTTTTT. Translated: CASSQAGVGPNEKLFF.

CDR3 protein: CASFLGGAGTQYF. The CDR3 DNA is TGTGCCAGCTTTCTTGGGGGGGCGGGTACGCAGTATTTT. This sequence joins TRBV12-3 or TRBV12-4 and TRBJ2-3; possible D gene TRBD2, 7 bases. Trimming removed 8 bases from V and 8 bases from J, with 17 bases in between. This CDR3 has 13 amino acids.

The CDR3 region has the DNA TGTGCCAGCAGTTATCTCCGGGACAGGGGCTACGAGCAGTACTTC. Protein product: CASSYLRDRGYEQYF. The genes are TRBV6-5 and TRBJ2-7; TRBD1 agrees at 10 bases. Germline lookup yields CDR1 MNHEY and CDR2 SVGAGI. The length of the CDR3 is 15 residues. Unmatched junction bases numbered 5, after V lost 3 bases and J lost 3 bases.

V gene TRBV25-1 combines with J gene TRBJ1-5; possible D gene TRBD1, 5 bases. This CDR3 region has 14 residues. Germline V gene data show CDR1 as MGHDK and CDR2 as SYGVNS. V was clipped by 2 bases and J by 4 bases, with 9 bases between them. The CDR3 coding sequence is TGTGCCAGCAGTGAACAGGGCAGTAATCAGCCCCAGCATTTT. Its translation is CASSEQGSNQPQHF.

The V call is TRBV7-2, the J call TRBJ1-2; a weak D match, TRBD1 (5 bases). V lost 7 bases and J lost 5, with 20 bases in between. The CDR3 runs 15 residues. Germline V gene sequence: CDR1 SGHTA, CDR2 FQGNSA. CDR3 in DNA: TGTGCCAGCACACCGTACACAGGTGGTTCGTATGGCTACACCTTC. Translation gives CASTPYTGGSYGYTF.

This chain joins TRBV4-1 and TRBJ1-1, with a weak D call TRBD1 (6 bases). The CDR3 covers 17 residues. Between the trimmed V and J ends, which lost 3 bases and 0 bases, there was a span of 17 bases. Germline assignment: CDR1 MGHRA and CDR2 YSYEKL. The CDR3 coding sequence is TGCGCCAGCAGCCAGACGTTAACGAGGGGGATGAACACTGAAGCTTTCTTT. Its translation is CASSQTLTRGMNTEAFF.

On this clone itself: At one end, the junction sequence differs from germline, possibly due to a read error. The CDR3 bases are TGTGCCAACAGCTTGGGCGTTGAGACTGAAGCTTTCTTT. This gives the protein CANSLGVETEAFF. V is TRBV5-6 and J is TRBJ1-1; D is unresolved. The CDR3 totals 13 residues. Germline loops: CDR1 SGHDT, CDR2 YYEEEE.

CDR3 sequence: CASSQATDRGNTEAFF. Here the CDR3 DNA reads TGTGCCAGCAGCCAAGCAACGGACAGGGGGAACACTGAAGCTTTCTTT. The chain combines TRBV3-1 (or the pseudogene TRBV3-2) with TRBJ1-1; 9 bases fit TRBD1. Unmatched junction bases numbered 4, after V lost 1 base and J lost 1 base. This CDR3 comprises 16 residues. CDR1 is LGHDT, CDR2 YNNKEL, per germline (reference sequence).

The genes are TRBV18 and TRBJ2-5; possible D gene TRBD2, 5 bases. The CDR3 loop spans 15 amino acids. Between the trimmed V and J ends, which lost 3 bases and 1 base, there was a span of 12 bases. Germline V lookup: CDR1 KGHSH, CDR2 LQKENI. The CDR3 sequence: CASSPRGGIQETQYF. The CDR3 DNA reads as TGTGCCAGCTCACCTCGTGGAGGCATCCAAGAGACCCAGTACTTC.

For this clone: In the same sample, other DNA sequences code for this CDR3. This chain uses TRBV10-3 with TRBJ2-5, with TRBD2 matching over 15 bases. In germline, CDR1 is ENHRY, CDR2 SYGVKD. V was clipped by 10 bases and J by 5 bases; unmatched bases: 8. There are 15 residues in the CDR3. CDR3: CATRTSGRAGETQYF. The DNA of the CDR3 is TGTGCCACCCGGACTAGCGGGAGGGCCGGGGAGACCCAGTACTTC.

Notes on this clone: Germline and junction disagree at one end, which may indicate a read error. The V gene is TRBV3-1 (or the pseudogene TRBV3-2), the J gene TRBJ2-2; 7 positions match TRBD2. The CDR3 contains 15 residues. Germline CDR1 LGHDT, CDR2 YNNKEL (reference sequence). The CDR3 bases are TGTGCCAGCCGCCAGCGGGACTTCATACCCGGGGAGCTGTTTTTT. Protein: CASRQRDFIPGELFF.

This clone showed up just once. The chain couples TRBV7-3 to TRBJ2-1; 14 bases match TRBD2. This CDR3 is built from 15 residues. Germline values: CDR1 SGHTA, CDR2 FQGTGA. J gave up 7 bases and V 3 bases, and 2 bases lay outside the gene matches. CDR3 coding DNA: TGTGCCAGCAGCTTCCGACTAGCGGGGGGGAATGAGCAGTTCTTC. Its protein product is CASSFRLAGGNEQFF.

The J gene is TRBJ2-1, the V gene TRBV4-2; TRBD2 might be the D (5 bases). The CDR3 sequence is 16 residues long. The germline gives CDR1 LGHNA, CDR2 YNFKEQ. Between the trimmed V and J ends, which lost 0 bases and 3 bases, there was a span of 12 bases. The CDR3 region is CASSQEWSGDYNEQFF. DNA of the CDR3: TGTGCCAGCAGCCAAGAATGGTCCGGGGACTACAATGAGCAGTTCTTC.

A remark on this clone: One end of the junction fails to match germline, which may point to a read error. This chain's CDR3 is CASSSPNDYGYTF. DNA of the CDR3: TGTGCCAGCAGTTCCCCAAACGACTACGGCTACACCTTC. This chain uses TRBV5-6 with TRBJ1-2; D is uncertain. The CDR3 runs to 13 residues. The germline gives CDR1 SGHDT, CDR2 YYEEEE.

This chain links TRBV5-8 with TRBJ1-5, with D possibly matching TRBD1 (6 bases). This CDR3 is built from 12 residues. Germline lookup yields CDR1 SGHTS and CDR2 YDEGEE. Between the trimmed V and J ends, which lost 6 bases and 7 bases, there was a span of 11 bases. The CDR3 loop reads CASNRGGQPQHF. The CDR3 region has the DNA TGTGCCAGCAACCGAGGGGGACAGCCCCAGCATTTT.

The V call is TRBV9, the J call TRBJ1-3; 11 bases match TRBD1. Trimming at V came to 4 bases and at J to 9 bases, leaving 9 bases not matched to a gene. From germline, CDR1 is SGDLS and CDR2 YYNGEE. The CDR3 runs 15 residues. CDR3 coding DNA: TGTGCCAGCAGCCCCCTCCCGGGACAGGGGGGCACCATATATTTT. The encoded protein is CASSPLPGQGGTIYF.